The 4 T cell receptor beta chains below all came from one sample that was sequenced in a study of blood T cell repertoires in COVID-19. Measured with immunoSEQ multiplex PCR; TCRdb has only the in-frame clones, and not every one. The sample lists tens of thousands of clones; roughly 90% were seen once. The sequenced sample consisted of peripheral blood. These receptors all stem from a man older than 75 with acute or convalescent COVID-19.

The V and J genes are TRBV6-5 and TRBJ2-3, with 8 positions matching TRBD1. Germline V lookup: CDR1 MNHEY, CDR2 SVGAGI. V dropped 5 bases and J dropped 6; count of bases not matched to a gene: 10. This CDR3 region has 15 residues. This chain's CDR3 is CASSPTGAVTDTQYF. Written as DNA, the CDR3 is TGTGCCAGCAGTCCGACAGGGGCCGTGACTGATACGCAGTATTTT.

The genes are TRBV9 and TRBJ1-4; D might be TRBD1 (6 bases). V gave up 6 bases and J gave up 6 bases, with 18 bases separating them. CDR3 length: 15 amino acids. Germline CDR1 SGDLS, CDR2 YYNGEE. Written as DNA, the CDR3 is TGTGCCAGCAACGGATGGGGGCCGTCGCATGAAAAACTGTTTTTT. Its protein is CASNGWGPSHEKLFF.

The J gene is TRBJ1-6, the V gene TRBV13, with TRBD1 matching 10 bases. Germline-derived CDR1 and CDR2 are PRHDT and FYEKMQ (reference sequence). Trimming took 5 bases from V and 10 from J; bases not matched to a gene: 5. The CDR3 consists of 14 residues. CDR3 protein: CASSNRDRGSPLHF. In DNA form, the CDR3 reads TGTGCCAGCAGCAACCGGGACAGGGGCTCACCCCTCCACTTT.

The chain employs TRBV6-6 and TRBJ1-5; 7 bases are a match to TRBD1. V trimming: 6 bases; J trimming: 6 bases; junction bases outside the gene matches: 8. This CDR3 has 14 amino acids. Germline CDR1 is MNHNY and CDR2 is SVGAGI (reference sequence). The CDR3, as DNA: TGTGCCAGCAGCTCAGGGGGTGGGAGTCAGCCCCAGCATTTT. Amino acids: CASSSGGGSQPQHF.